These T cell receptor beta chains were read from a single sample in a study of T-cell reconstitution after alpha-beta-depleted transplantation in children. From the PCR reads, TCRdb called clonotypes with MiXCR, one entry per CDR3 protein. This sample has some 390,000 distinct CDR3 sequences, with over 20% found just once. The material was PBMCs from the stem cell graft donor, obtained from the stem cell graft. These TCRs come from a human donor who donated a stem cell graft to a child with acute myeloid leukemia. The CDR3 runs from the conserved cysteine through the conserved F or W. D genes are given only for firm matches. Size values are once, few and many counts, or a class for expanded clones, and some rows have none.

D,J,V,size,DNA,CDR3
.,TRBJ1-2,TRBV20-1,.,TGCAGTGCTAGAAGACACAACACTAACTATGGCTACACCTTC,CSARRHNTNYGYTF
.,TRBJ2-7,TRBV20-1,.,TGCAGTGCTAGAATTGCAGGAAGACACGAGCAGTACTTC,CSARIAGRHEQYF
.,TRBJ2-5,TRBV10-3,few,TGTGCCATCAGTGATGATAGGGCTAGCCCCAGGACCCAGTACTTC,CAISDDRASPRTQYF
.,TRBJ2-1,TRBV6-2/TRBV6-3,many,TGTGCCAGCAGTTACTCCCACACAAAAAATGAGCAGTTCTTC,CASSYSHTKNEQFF
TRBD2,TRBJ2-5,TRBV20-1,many,TGCAGTGCTAGAGGGGGCGCTAGCGGGGTGGAGACCCAGTACTTC,CSARGGASGVETQYF
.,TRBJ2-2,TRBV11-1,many,TGTGCCAGCAGCTTTAGCGGGCGACCGGGACACCTTTTAACCGGGGAGCTGTTTTTT,CASSFSGRPGHLLTGELFF
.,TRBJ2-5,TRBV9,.,TGTGCCAGCAGCGTAAAGGATTGGTTGGGGGAGACCCAGTACTTC,CASSVKDWLGETQYF
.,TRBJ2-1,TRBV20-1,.,TGCAGTGCTAGAGGGGGCCGACCAATTGACAATGAGCAGTTCTTC,CSARGGRPIDNEQFF
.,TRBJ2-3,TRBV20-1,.,TGCAGTGCCCCCCCCCCGACAGGAGGCACAGATACGCAGTATTTT,CSAPPPTGGTDTQYF
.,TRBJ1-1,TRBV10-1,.,TGCGCCAGCAGTGCGGGGGGCTCGACTGAAGCTTTCTTT,CASSAGGSTEAFF
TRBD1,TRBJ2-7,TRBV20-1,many,TGCAGTGCTAGTCTGGACAGGGGAAACGAGCAGTACTTC,CSASLDRGNEQYF
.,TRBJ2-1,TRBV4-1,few,TGCGCCAGCAGCCAAGGTGGAGGGGTGGTTACCTACAATGAGCAGTTCTTC,CASSQGGGVVTYNEQFF
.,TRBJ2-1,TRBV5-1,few,TGCGCCAGCAGCTTGGTAGCAGGGGATCCCTACAATGAGCAGTTCTTC,CASSLVAGDPYNEQFF
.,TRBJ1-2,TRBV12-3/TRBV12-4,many,TGTGCCAGCACCGCGGGGAAAACTGGCTACACCTTC,CASTAGKTGYTF
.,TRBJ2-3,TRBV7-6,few,TGTGCCAGCAGCTCTCCCAGCGGTGGAGGGCACTCAGGGGATACGCAGTATTTT,CASSSPSGGGHSGDTQYF
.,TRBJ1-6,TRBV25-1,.,TGTGCCAGCAGTGAATCCCTTCGAAGCTCCTATAATTCACCCCTCCACTTT,CASSESLRSSYNSPLHF
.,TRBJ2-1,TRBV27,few,TGTGCCAGCAGTTCCTACAGTTCTACCTACAATGAGCAGTTCTTC,CASSSYSSTYNEQFF
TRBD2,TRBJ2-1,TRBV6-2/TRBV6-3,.,TGTGCCAGCAGTTCCCCCGGGACTAGTCGATTTGTGAATGAGCAGTTCTTC,CASSSPGTSRFVNEQFF
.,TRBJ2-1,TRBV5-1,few,TGCGCCAGCACCCCGGGTAACGCCTACAATGAGCAGTTCTTC,CASTPGNAYNEQFF
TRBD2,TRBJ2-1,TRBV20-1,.,TGCAGTGCGGTCCCTAGCGGCCTCGACAATGAGCAGTTCTTC,CSAVPSGLDNEQFF
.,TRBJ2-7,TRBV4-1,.,TGCGCCAGCAGCCAAGATGGCCGACCCTACGAGCAGTACTTC,CASSQDGRPYEQYF
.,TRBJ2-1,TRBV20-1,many,TGCAGTGCTAGGGGGAACGATGAGCAGTTCTTC,CSARGNDEQFF
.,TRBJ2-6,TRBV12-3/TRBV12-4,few,TGTGCCAGCAGCCGGATGAGGGTTACCTCTGGGGCCAACGTCCTGACTTTC,CASSRMRVTSGANVLTF
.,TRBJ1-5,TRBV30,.,TGTGCCTGGAGTGTCCAGGGGACGTATAGCAATCAGCCCCAGCATTTT,CAWSVQGTYSNQPQHF
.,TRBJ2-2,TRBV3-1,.,TGTGCCAGCAGCCAAGGGTGGGGGACTTTGAACACCGGGGAGCTGTTTTTT,CASSQGWGTLNTGELFF
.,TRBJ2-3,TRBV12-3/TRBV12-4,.,TGTGCCAGCAGCCGGGGGGCAGAGACAGATACGCAGTATTTT,CASSRGAETDTQYF
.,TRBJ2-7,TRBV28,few,TGTGCCAGCAGTTTAAGACAGTCCCCAAGCTACGAGCAGTACTTC,CASSLRQSPSYEQYF
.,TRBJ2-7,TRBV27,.,TGTGCCAGCAGTTTAATGCGGGGCTTGACCTACGAGCAGTACTTC,CASSLMRGLTYEQYF
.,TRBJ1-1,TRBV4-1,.,TGCGCCAGCAGCCAAGAATTCTGGGCGAACACTGAAGCTTTCTTT,CASSQEFWANTEAFF
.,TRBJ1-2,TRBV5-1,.,TGCGCCAGTTCCCTTCCCCAGACGGATGGCTACACCTTC,CASSLPQTDGYTF
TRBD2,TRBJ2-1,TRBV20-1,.,TGCAGTGCTAGAGACGCTAGCGGGAGGGCCTATGAGCAGTTCTTC,CSARDASGRAYEQFF
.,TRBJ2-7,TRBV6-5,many,TGTGCCAGCAAGGGGTTTGAGGGGGACACCTACGAGCAGTACTTC,CASKGFEGDTYEQYF
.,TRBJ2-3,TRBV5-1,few,TGCGCCAGCAGCTTGTATGGACTTCCCACAGATACGCAGTATTTT,CASSLYGLPTDTQYF
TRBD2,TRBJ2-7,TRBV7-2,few,TGTGCCAGCAGCCAAGGCCCTAGCGGGAGCATCTACGAGCAGTACTTC,CASSQGPSGSIYEQYF
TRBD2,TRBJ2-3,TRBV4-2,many,TGTGCCAGCAGCCAAGCTAGCGGGATTGGTGATACGCAGTATTTT,CASSQASGIGDTQYF
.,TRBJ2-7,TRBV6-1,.,TGTGCCAGCAGTGAAGCGGGCGGGCCGACCTACGAGCAGTACTTC,CASSEAGGPTYEQYF
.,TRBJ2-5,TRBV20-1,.,TGCAGTGCTTCCAGTGGGCGGCCAGGGTGGGAGACCCAGTACTTC,CSASSGRPGWETQYF
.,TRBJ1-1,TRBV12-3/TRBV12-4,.,TGTGCCAGCAGCCCAACCGCGAGGGCGGCTGAAGCTTTCTTT,CASSPTARAAEAFF
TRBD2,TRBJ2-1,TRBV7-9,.,TGTGCCAGCGGGGACTATGCCTACAATGAGCAGTTCTTC,CASGDYAYNEQFF
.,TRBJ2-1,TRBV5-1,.,TGCGCCAGCAGCCCTGGGGCAGGGGGGCAGGTGGACAATGAGCAGTTCTTC,CASSPGAGGQVDNEQFF
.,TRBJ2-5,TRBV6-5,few,TGTGCCAGTTTGGGCCTAGGGGAGACCCAGTACTTC,CASLGLGETQYF